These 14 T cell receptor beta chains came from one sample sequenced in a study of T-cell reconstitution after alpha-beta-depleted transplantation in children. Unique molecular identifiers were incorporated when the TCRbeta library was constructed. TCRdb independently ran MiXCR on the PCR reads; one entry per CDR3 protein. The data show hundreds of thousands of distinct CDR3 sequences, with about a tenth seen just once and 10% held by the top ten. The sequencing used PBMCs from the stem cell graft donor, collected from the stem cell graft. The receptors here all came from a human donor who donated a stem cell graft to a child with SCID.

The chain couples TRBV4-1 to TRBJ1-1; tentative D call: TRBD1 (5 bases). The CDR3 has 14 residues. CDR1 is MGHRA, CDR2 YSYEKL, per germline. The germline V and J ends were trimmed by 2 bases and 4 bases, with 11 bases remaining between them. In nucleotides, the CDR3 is TGCGCCAGCAGCCAATGGGTCAGGGCCACTGAAGCTTTCTTT. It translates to CASSQWVRATEAFF.

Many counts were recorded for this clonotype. This chain's CDR3 is CASSQGGTSNTEAFF. The CDR3 DNA reads TGTGCCAGCAGCCAAGGAGGGACATCGAACACTGAAGCTTTCTTT. This chain connects TRBV3-1 to TRBJ1-1, with a tentative D call TRBD1 (6 bases). Germline CDR1 and CDR2: LGHDT and YNNKEL (reference sequence). CDR3 size: 15 residues. The ends were cut back, 1 base at V and 1 base at J, with 10 bases in the middle.

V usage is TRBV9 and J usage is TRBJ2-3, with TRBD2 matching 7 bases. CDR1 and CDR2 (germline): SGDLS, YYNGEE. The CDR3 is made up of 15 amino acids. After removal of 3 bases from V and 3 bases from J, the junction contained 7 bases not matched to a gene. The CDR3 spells CASSGSGVGTDTQYF. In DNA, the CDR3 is TGTGCCAGCAGCGGGAGCGGGGTGGGGACAGATACGCAGTATTTT.

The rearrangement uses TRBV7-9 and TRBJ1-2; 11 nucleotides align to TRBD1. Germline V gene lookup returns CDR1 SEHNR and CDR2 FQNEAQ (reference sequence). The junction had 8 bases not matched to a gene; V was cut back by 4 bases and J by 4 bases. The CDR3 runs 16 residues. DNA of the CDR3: TGTGCCAGCAGCTCCCCCGAGGGGACAGGGGGCTATGGCTACACCTTC. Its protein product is CASSSPEGTGGYGYTF.

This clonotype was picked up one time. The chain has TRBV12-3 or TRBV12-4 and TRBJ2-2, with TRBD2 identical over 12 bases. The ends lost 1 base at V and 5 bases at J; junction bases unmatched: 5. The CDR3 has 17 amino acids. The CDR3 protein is CASSLVTSGGRTGELFF. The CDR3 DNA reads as TGTGCCAGCAGTTTAGTGACTAGCGGGGGAAGGACCGGGGAGCTGTTTTTT.

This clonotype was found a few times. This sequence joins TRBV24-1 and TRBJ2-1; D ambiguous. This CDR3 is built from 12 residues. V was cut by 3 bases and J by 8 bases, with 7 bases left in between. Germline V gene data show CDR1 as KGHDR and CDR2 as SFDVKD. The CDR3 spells CATSDVGYEQFF. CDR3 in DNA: TGTGCCACCAGTGATGTAGGGTATGAGCAGTTCTTC.

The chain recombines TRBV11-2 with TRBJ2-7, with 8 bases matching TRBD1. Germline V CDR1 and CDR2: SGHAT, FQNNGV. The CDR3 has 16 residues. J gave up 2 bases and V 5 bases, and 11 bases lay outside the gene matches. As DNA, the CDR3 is TGTGCCAGCAGCCTTGGACAGGGCGGCCAACCCTACGAGCAGTACTTC. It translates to CASSLGQGGQPYEQYF.

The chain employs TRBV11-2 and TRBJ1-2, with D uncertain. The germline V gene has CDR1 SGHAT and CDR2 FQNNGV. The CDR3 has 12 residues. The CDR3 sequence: CATGNNNYGYTF. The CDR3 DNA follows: TGTGCTACCGGGAACAACAACTATGGCTACACCTTC.

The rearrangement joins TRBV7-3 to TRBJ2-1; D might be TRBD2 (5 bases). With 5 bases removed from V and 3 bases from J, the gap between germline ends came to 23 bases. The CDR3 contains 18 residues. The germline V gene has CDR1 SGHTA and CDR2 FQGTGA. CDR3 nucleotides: TGTGCCAGCAGCCCCTACGGCCTAGAGCAGGAGGACTACAATGAGCAGTTCTTC. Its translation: CASSPYGLEQEDYNEQFF. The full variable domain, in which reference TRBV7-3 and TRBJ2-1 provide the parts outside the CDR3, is GAGVSQTPSNKVTEKGKYVELRCDPISGHTALYWYRQSLGQGPEFLIYFQGTGAADDSGLPNDRFFAVRPEGSVSTLKIQRTERGDSAVYLCASSPYGLEQEDYNEQFFGPGTRLTVL.

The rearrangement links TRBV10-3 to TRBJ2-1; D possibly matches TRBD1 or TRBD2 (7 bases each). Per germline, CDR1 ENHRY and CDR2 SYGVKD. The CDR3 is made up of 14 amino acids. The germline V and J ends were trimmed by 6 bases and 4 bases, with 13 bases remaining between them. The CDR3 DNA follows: TGTGCCATCAGAGGGAGGGACAGTTACAATGAGCAGTTCTTC. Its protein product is CAIRGRDSYNEQFF.

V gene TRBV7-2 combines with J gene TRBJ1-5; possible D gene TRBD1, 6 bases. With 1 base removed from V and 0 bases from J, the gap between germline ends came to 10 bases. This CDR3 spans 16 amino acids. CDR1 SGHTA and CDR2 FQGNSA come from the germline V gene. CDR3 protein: CASSLVRGSSNQPQHF. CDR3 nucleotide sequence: TGTGCCAGCAGCTTAGTAAGGGGGAGTAGCAATCAGCCCCAGCATTTT.

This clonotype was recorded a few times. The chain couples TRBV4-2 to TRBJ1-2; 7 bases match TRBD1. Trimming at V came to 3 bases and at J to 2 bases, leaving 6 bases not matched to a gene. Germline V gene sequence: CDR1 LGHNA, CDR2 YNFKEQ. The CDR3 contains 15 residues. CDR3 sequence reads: CASSQLTGDNYGYTF. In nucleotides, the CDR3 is TGTGCCAGCAGCCAGCTTACAGGGGACAACTATGGCTACACCTTC.

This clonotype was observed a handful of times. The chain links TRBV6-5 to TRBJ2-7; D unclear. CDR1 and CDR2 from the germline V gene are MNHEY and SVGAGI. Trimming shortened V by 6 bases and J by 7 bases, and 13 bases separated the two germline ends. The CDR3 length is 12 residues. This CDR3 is CASRRAAGEQYF. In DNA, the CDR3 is TGTGCCAGCAGACGGGCCGCCGGGGAGCAGTACTTC.

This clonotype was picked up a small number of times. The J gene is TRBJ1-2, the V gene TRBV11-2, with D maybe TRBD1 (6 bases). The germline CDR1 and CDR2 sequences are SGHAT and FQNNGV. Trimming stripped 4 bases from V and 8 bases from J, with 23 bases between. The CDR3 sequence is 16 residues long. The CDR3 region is CASSSSLIGGFWGYTF. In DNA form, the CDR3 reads TGTGCCAGCAGCTCCTCACTCATAGGGGGATTTTGGGGCTACACCTTC.